Sequencing of this TCR beta chain was carried out in a study of cytotoxic CD8 clonotypes in ibrutinib-treated CLL. In the study overall: Researchers reported about a dozen relapsed/refractory and approximately 16 treatment-naive patients, roughly 17 of them IGHV unmutated. A mean of about 240,000 productive templates and over 75,000 productive rearrangements was obtained per sample.

The study, taken as a whole, reports: The public clonotypes identified were infrequent and showed contraction or stability on treatment.

As regards this clone: No antigen is known for it.

This table comes from immunoSEQ multiplex PCR, and its TCRdb copy is limited to in-frame clones, with some not included. The data show 90,000 to 95,000 clones, around 77% seen once. The CDR3 length is 15 residues. V gave up 2 bases and J gave up 8 bases; unmatched junction bases: 7. Germline V gene data show CDR1 as SGHTA and CDR2 as FQGTGA. The receptor comes from a human donor with chronic lymphocytic leukemia. The gene calls are TRBV7-3 and TRBJ1-2; 11 bases agree with TRBD1. Specimen: PBMCs, collected after 24 months of ibrutinib treatment. The CDR3 DNA reads as TGTGCCAGCAGCTTAGCGACCCGGACAGGGGGCGGCTACACCTTC. This sequence encodes CASSLATRTGGGYTF.